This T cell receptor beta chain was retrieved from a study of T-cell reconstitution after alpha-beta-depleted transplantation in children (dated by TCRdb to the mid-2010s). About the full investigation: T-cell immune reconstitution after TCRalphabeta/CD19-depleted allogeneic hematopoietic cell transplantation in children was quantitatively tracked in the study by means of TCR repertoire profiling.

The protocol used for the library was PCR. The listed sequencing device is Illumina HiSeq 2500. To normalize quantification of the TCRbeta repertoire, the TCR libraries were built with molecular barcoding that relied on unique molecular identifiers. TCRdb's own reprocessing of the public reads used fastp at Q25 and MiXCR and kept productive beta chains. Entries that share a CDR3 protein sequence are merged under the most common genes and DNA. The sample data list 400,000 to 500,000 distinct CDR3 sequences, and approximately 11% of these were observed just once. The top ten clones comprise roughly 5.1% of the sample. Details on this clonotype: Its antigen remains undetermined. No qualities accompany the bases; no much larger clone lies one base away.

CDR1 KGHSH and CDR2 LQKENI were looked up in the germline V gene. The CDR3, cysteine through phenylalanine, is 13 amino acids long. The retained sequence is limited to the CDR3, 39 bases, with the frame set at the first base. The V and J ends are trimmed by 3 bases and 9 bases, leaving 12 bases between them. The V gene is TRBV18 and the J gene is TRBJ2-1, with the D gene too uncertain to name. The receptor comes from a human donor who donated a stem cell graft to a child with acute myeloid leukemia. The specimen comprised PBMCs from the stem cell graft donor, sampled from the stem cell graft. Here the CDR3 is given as CASSPKEASEQFF. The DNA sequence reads TGTGCCAGCTCACCTAAAGAGGCCAGTGAGCAGTTCTTC.